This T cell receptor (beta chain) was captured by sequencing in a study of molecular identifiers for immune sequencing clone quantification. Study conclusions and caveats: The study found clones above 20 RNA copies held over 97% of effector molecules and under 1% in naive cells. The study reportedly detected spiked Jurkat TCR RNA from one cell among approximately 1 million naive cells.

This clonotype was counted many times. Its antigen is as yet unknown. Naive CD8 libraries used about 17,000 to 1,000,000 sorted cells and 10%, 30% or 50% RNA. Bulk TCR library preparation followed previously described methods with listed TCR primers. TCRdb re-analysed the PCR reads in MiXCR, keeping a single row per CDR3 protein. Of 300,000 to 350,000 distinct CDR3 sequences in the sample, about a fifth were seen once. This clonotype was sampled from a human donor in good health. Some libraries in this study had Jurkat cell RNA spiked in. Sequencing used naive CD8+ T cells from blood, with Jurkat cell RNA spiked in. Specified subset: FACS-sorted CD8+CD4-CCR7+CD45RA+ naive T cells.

In nucleotides, the CDR3 is TGTGCCAGCACGGAGGGAAACAATTCACCCCTCCACTTT. As protein: CASTEGNNSPLHF. The chain has TRBV7-9 and TRBJ1-6; D gene unclear. The germline V gene has CDR1 SEHNR and CDR2 FQNEAQ (reference sequence). The ends were cut back, 7 bases at V and 7 bases at J, with 11 bases in the middle. The CDR3 extends over 13 amino acids.